Below are 22 T cell receptor beta chains sequenced from a single sample in a study of OX40 agonist ivuxolimab in advanced cancers. Clones were read by immunoSEQ multiplex PCR, and TCRdb kept only the in-frame ones, dropping some. The sample consists of approximately 90,000 clones, roughly 86% of them appearing once. This specimen was CD4+ or CD8+ T cells sorted from blood, taken in a trial of the OX40 agonist ivuxolimab. The source of these receptors is an adult with an advanced solid tumor such as melanoma, head and neck, liver or kidney cancer.

This clone was recorded a few times. The rearrangement uses TRBV5-6 and TRBJ2-7, with D perhaps TRBD2 (6 bases). V was clipped by 4 bases and J by 3 bases, with 17 bases between them. From germline, CDR1 is SGHDT and CDR2 YYEEEE. The CDR3 runs to 15 residues. CDR3 protein: CASSELAGNHYEQYF. In DNA form, the CDR3 reads TGTGCCAGCAGCGAGCTTGCGGGGAACCACTACGAGCAGTACTTC. The variable domain in full, completed from reference TRBV5-6 and TRBJ2-7, reads DAGVTQSPTHLIKTRGQQVTLRCSPKSGHDTVSWYQQALGQGPQFIFQYYEEEERQRGNFPDRFSGHQFPNYSSELNVNALLLGDSALYLCASSELAGNHYEQYFGPGTRLTVT.

This sequence joins TRBV2 and TRBJ1-2; maybe TRBD1 (5 bases). Trimming took 3 bases from V and 4 from J, leaving 9 bases between them. The germline V gene encodes CDR1 SNHLY and CDR2 FYNNEI. This CDR3 region has 13 residues. CDR3 DNA: TGTGCCAGCAGTGACGGGGCTGGCTATGGCTACACCTTC. Translated, it gives CASSDGAGYGYTF.

This chain connects TRBV15 to TRBJ1-2; TRBD1 matches 7 bases. After removal of 3 bases from V and 4 bases from J, the junction contained 8 bases not matched to a gene. This CDR3 region has 15 residues. Germline V gene data show CDR1 as LNHNV and CDR2 as YYDKDF (reference sequence). The CDR3 DNA reads TGTGCCACCAGCAGTCCGGGACAGAACGTCTATGGCTACACCTTC. Protein: CATSSPGQNVYGYTF.

This chain links TRBV7-2 with TRBJ2-1; 10 bases are a match to TRBD2. Germline-derived CDR1 and CDR2 are SGHTA and FQGNSA. This CDR3 region has 15 residues. Unmatched junction bases numbered 7, after V lost 3 bases and J lost 8 bases. The CDR3 loop is CASSLGAGGPDEQFF. For the CDR3, the DNA is TGTGCCAGCAGCTTGGGAGCGGGAGGGCCGGATGAGCAGTTCTTC.

The chain carries TRBV29-1 and TRBJ1-1; no firm D call. CDR3 length: 12 residues. The germline gives CDR1 SQVTM, CDR2 ANQGSEA. V shed 4 bases and J shed 1 base, with 7 bases lying between them. The CDR3 nucleotides are TGCAGCGTTGGCCACGGGAACACTGAAGCTTTCTTT. This sequence encodes CSVGHGNTEAFF.

The chain joins TRBV19 to TRBJ1-5, with a tentative D call TRBD1 (5 bases). CDR1 and CDR2 (germline): LNHDA, SQIVND (reference sequence). V lost 8 bases and J 3 bases, leaving 14 bases between the germline ends. The CDR3 length is 14 residues. This CDR3 is CASQSGKANQPQHF. The CDR3 DNA reads TGTGCCAGTCAGTCAGGGAAAGCCAATCAGCCCCAGCATTTT. Drawing the rest from reference TRBV19 and TRBJ1-5, the complete variable domain is DGGITQSPKYLFRKEGQNVTLSCEQNLNHDAMYWYRQDPGQGLRLIYYSQIVNDFQKGDIAEGYSVSREKKESFPLTVTSAQKNPTAFYLCASQSGKANQPQHFGDGTRLSIL.

J is TRBJ1-2 and V is TRBV7-9, with no clear D. From germline, CDR1 is SEHNR and CDR2 FQNEAQ (reference sequence). V was pared by 7 bases and J by 9 bases, with 27 bases between. The CDR3 consists of 16 residues. The chain's CDR3 is CASILLLTVGSSSYTF. The CDR3, as DNA: TGTGCCAGCATCCTCCTCTTAACAGTTGGTAGCTCCAGCTACACCTTC.

V usage is TRBV6-5 and J usage is TRBJ1-2; D is uncertain. CDR1 and CDR2 from the germline V gene are MNHEY and SVGAGI. The V and J ends lost 6 bases and 5 bases respectively, with 13 bases between them. CDR3 length equals 13 residues. CDR3 in DNA: TGTGCCAGCAGGGCGACGGAGGTTTATGGCTACACCTTC. Amino acids: CASRATEVYGYTF.

This clone has just one count. The V gene is TRBV5-1, the J gene TRBJ2-1; TRBD2 agrees at 8 bases. Germline values: CDR1 SGHRS, CDR2 YFSETQ. V shed 0 bases and J 0 bases; nucleotides not matched to a gene: 5. This CDR3 contains 17 residues. The CDR3 spells CASSLVSGSRSYNEQFF. CDR3 bases: TGCGCCAGCAGCTTGGTCAGCGGGAGCCGCTCCTACAATGAGCAGTTCTTC.

This clone was seen a handful of times. The V and J genes are TRBV15 and TRBJ1-1, with D unclear. CDR3 length: 12 residues. Germline values: CDR1 LNHNV, CDR2 YYDKDF (reference sequence). Trimming shortened V by 1 base and J by 5 bases, and 5 bases separated the two germline ends. CDR3 region: CATSRVRTEAFF. DNA of the CDR3: TGTGCCACCAGCAGAGTTCGGACTGAAGCTTTCTTT.

The J gene is TRBJ1-2, the V gene TRBV19; D is perhaps TRBD1 (6 bases). Germline values: CDR1 LNHDA, CDR2 SQIVND (reference sequence). The CDR3 length is 14 residues. The V end was cut by 3 bases, the J end by 7 bases, with 15 bases between. CDR3 sequence: CASSIPGVLTGYTF. For the CDR3, the DNA is TGTGCCAGTAGTATTCCAGGGGTTCTGACTGGCTACACCTTC.

This clone has only one observation. V and J are TRBV19 and TRBJ2-1; D is perhaps TRBD2 (6 bases). The CDR3 runs 15 residues. Germline CDR1 is LNHDA and CDR2 is SQIVND (reference sequence). Trimming left V 5 bases short and J 4 bases short, with 15 bases between. The CDR3 reads CASSRPGLPYNEQFF. CDR3 nucleotides: TGTGCCAGTAGTCGCCCCGGACTACCGTACAATGAGCAGTTCTTC.

V usage is TRBV28 and J usage is TRBJ2-5; possibly TRBD2 for D (5 bases). The DNA end is a closer match to TRBJ2-7, so the J assignment may be wrong. The V gene's germline CDR1 is MDHEN and CDR2 SYDVKM. The CDR3 has 15 residues. CDR3 protein: CASTDRGRKSYEQYF. CDR3 sequence (DNA): TGTGCCAGCACCGACCGGGGTCGGAAGTCCTACGAGCAGTACTTC.

The chain employs TRBV30 and TRBJ1-1; no firm D call. Between the trimmed V and J ends, which lost 0 bases and 2 bases, there was a span of 4 bases. This CDR3 is 12 amino acids long. The V gene's germline CDR1 is GTSNPN and CDR2 SVGIG (reference sequence). CDR3 amino acids: CAWSVLNTEAFF. In DNA, the CDR3 is TGTGCCTGGAGTGTATTAAACACTGAAGCTTTCTTT.

This clone came up a few times. The chain employs TRBV4-3 and TRBJ1-3, with 7 bases fitting TRBD1. The junction had 5 bases not matched to a gene; V was cut back by 4 bases and J by 2 bases. This CDR3 has 15 amino acids. Per the germline V gene, CDR1 is LGHNA and CDR2 is YSLEER. The CDR3 loop reads CASSPRTGPGNTIYF. CDR3 in DNA: TGCGCCAGCAGCCCTCGGACAGGACCTGGAAACACCATATATTTT.

V usage is TRBV10-3 and J usage is TRBJ2-7; 8 bases fit TRBD2. This CDR3 has 14 amino acids. Germline V gene lookup returns CDR1 ENHRY and CDR2 SYGVKD. The V and J ends lost 5 bases and 6 bases, in that order; junction bases with no gene match: 9. The CDR3 nucleotides read TGTGCCATCAGTAGGGCTTCGGGGGGGGCCGAGCAGTACTTC. This encodes CAISRASGGAEQYF.

The genes are TRBV10-1 and TRBJ2-3; TRBD2 agrees at 11 bases. Germline V lookup: CDR1 WNHNN, CDR2 SYGVQD (reference sequence). The V gene end was trimmed by 6 bases and the J gene end by 3 bases; junction bases not matched to a gene: 2. The CDR3 consists of 14 residues. DNA of the CDR3: TGCGCCAGCAGCTTAGCGGGAGGGACAGATACGCAGTATTTT. Protein sequence: CASSLAGGTDTQYF.

The rearrangement links TRBV27 to TRBJ1-6; the match to TRBD1 covers 9 bases. V was pared by 7 bases and J by 10 bases, with 11 bases of the junction left unmatched. Germline V CDR1 and CDR2: MNHEY, SMNVEV (reference sequence). The CDR3 contains 15 residues. DNA for the CDR3: TGTGCCAGCACATCAATCACAGGGGGCGGGTCACCCCTCCACTTT. It yields the protein CASTSITGGGSPLHF.

The CDR3 region is CASSLAIGQGTEAFF. The CDR3 bases are TGTGCCAGCAGCTTAGCGATAGGACAGGGGACTGAAGCTTTCTTT. This chain connects TRBV7-8 to TRBJ1-1; 9 bases map to TRBD1. The germline V gene has CDR1 SGHVS and CDR2 FQNEAQ. Losses at the gene ends were 0 bases for V and 5 bases for J; bases not matched to a gene: 4. This CDR3 has 15 amino acids.

V gene TRBV19 combines with J gene TRBJ2-2; D gene unclear. This CDR3 has 15 amino acids. Per the germline V gene, CDR1 is LNHDA and CDR2 is SQIVND (reference sequence). Deletions cut 0 bases from V and 5 bases from J, with 10 bases between. The DNA for the CDR3 is TGTGCCAGTAGTATAGATAGGGTGGGGACCGGGGAGCTGTTTTTT. It specifies CASSIDRVGTGELFF.

This sequence joins TRBV27 and TRBJ1-4; no firm D call. Trimming took 5 bases from V and 8 from J, leaving 12 bases between them. CDR3 length: 13 amino acids. Per the germline V gene, CDR1 is MNHEY and CDR2 is SMNVEV (reference sequence). CDR3 sequence (DNA): TGTGCCAGCAGTCCCCTGAGGAGAGAAAAACTGTTTTTT. Its protein is CASSPLRREKLFF.

J is TRBJ2-1 and V is TRBV15; TRBD2 matches 11 bases. Per the germline V gene, CDR1 is LNHNV and CDR2 is YYDKDF (reference sequence). J was trimmed by 6 bases and V by 0 bases; bases with no gene match: 7. The CDR3 loop spans 17 amino acids. For the CDR3, the DNA is TGTGCCACCAGCAGAGACCAGGGGACTAGCGGAGGCAATGAGCAGTTCTTC. Its protein is CATSRDQGTSGGNEQFF.